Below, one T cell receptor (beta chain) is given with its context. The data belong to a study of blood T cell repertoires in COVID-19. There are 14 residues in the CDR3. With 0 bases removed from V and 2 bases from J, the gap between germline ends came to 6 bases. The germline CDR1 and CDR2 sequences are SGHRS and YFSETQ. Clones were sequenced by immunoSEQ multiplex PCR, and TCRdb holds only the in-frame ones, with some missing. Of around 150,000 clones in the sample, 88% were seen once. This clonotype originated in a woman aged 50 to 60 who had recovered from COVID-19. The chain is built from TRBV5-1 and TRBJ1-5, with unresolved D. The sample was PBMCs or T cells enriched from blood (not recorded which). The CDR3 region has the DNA TGCGCCAGCAGCTTGGAGGCGGGCAATCAGCCCCAGCATTTT. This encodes CASSLEAGNQPQHF.